This T cell receptor (beta chain) was identified during a study of blood T cell repertoires in COVID-19. Study at large: The samples span acute and convalescent COVID-19 from the United States, Italy and Spain. From T cells, B-cell-depleted T cells, or PBMCs came the material, which was cDNA or gDNA.

Original handling: The authors estimated nucleated cell counts from reference gene primer amplification. Generated by immunoSEQ multiplex PCR, the TCRdb table keeps only in-frame clones and is missing some. The DNA was the basis for D and trimming; V, J and clone size are from that table. The table has about 370,000 clones, around 90% seen once. This CDR3 contains 14 residues. The germline CDR1 and CDR2 sequences are SGHTA and FQGTGA. The V and J ends lost 4 bases and 8 bases, in that order; junction bases with no gene match: 7. The source of this sequence is a man between 18 and 35 years old with active or convalescent COVID-19. The specimen was peripheral blood. The chain combines TRBV7-3 with TRBJ2-1; 8 bases line up with TRBD2. The CDR3 nucleotides read TGTGCCAGCAGCTCCAGCGGGAGTGCCGATGAGCAGTTCTTC. Amino acid sequence: CASSSSGSADEQFF.